By its share, the clone carrying this T cell receptor beta chain is medium-sized. The antigen is undetermined. This sample was included in a study of molecular identifiers for immune sequencing clone quantification. Germline V gene data show CDR1 as SEHNR and CDR2 as FQNEAQ (reference sequence). The CDR3 runs 15 residues. Trimming left V 0 bases short and J 4 bases short, with 12 bases between. Overall study findings and caveats: Underestimation of highly expanded clone sizes could arise where identical TCR molecules share a barcode.

Preparation of the bulk TCR libraries relied on previously described methods and listed TCR primers. TCRdb reanalysed the PCR reads using MiXCR and keeps one entry per CDR3 protein. The repertoire holds about 9,800 distinct CDR3 sequences, with 15% to 20% as singletons. Sequencing used naive CD8+ T cells from blood, with Jurkat cell RNA spiked in. Subset indicated: FACS-sorted CD8+CD4-CCR7+CD45RA+ naive T cells. The sequence was obtained from a human donor in good health. Some libraries in this study had Jurkat cell RNA spiked in. The chain has TRBV7-9 and TRBJ1-1; a possible D gene is TRBD1 (6 bases). The CDR3 nucleotides are TGTGCCAGCAGCTTAGCGCGGGGGGCAAGCACTGAAGCTTTCTTT. Translating gives CASSLARGASTEAFF. The full variable domain, rest sourced from reference TRBV7-9 and TRBJ1-1, is DTGVSQNPRHKITKRGQNVTFRCDPISEHNRLYWYRQTLGQGPEFLTYFQNEAQLEKSRLLSDRFSAERPKGSFSTLEIQRTEQGDSAMYLCASSLARGASTEAFFGQGTRLTVV.